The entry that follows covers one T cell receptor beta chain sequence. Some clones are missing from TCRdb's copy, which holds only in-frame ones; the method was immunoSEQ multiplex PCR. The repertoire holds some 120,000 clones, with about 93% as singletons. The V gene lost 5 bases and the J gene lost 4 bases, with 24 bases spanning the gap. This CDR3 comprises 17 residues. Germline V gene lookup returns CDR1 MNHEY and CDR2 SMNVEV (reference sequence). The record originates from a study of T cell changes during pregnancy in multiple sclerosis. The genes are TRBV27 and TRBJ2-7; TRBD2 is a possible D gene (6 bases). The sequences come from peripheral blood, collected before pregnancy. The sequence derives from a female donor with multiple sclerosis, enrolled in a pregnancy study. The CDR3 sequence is CASSPGRARESRYEQYF. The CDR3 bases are TGTGCCAGCAGTCCCGGGAGAGCCCGGGAGAGTAGGTACGAGCAGTACTTC.